The 32 T cell receptor beta chains presented below share a single source sample, sequenced in a study of T cell responses to AZD1222 COVID-19 vaccine. Data came from immunoSEQ multiplex PCR; TCRdb stores just in-frame clones and leaves some out. This sample has tens of thousands of clones, with about 90% found just once. The material sequenced was peripheral blood, taken 28 days after the second dose of the MenACWY control vaccine. These receptors were obtained from an adult who received the MenACWY meningococcal vaccine as a control.

J is TRBJ1-1 and V is TRBV10-3; D uncertain. The CDR3 is 13 residues long. CDR1 and CDR2 from the germline V gene are ENHRY and SYGVKD. V was trimmed by 5 bases and J by 5 bases, leaving 12 bases between them. CDR3 in amino acids: CAISNPDYTEAFF. The CDR3 DNA reads TGTGCCATCAGTAATCCGGACTATACTGAAGCTTTCTTT.

The chain recombines TRBV7-8 with TRBJ2-7; D not resolved. Trimming shortened V by 4 bases and J by 1 base, and 8 bases separated the two germline ends. The length of the CDR3 is 13 residues. The germline gives CDR1 SGHVS, CDR2 FQNEAQ. The CDR3 protein is CASSSQPSYEQYF. The CDR3 nucleotides read TGTGCCAGCAGCTCACAGCCTTCCTACGAGCAGTACTTC.

The genes are TRBV19 and TRBJ2-1; the D gene is possibly TRBD2 (5 bases). The CDR3 is made up of 14 amino acids. CDR1 is LNHDA, CDR2 SQIVND, per germline (reference sequence). V was cut by 6 bases and J by 5 bases, with 14 bases left in between. In DNA, the CDR3 is TGTGCCAGTAGCCCCTGGAGTAGCGACAATGAGCAGTTCTTC. This translates into CASSPWSSDNEQFF.

The V gene is TRBV27, the J gene TRBJ2-3; 7 bases are a match to TRBD1. The V gene's germline CDR1 is MNHEY and CDR2 SMNVEV (reference sequence). The CDR3 consists of 15 residues. J was trimmed by 6 bases and V by 6 bases; bases with no gene match: 12. This CDR3 is CASSLGTEGFDTQYF. The CDR3 DNA follows: TGTGCCAGCAGCCTCGGGACAGAGGGTTTCGATACGCAGTATTTT.

CDR3 amino acids: CASSHSSETSYEQYF. In DNA, the CDR3 is TGTGCCAGCAGCCATTCTAGCGAGACCTCCTACGAGCAGTACTTC. The chain employs TRBV3-1 (or the pseudogene TRBV3-2) and TRBJ2-7, with a weak D call TRBD2 (6 bases). The CDR3 consists of 15 residues. From germline, CDR1 is LGHDT and CDR2 YNNKEL (reference sequence). V lost 3 bases and J lost 0, with 12 bases in between.

The genes are TRBV7-9 and TRBJ2-1; no firm D call. Trimming removed 5 bases at V and 6 bases at J, with 8 bases between. This CDR3 has 12 amino acids. Germline V gene lookup returns CDR1 SEHNR and CDR2 FQNEAQ (reference sequence). The DNA for the CDR3 is TGTGCCAGCAGCCCCGGCGGCAATGAGCAGTTCTTC. Its translation: CASSPGGNEQFF. Filled out from reference TRBV7-9 and TRBJ2-1, the complete variable domain reads DTGVSQNPRHKITKRGQNVTFRCDPISEHNRLYWYRQTLGQGPEFLTYFQNEAQLEKSRLLSDRFSAERPKGSFSTLEIQRTEQGDSAMYLCASSPGGNEQFFGPGTRLTVL.

The J gene is TRBJ1-4, the V gene TRBV10-3; no clear D. This CDR3 has 15 amino acids. Trimming removed 6 bases at V and 0 bases at J, with 11 bases between. Germline-derived CDR1 and CDR2 are ENHRY and SYGVKD. The CDR3 DNA sequence: TGTGCCATCAGGGCAGACGGAGCAACTAATGAAAAACTGTTTTTT. This encodes CAIRADGATNEKLFF.

The chain joins TRBV9 to TRBJ2-1; 13 bases align to TRBD2. The CDR3 is 17 residues long. Germline CDR1 reads SGDLS; CDR2 reads YYNGEE. V lost 4 bases to trimming and J lost 4 bases; unmatched junction nucleotides: 8. CDR3 DNA: TGTGCCAGCAGCCTCGGACTAGCGGGGGCCCCGTACAATGAGCAGTTCTTC. This sequence encodes CASSLGLAGAPYNEQFF.

The chain employs TRBV27 and TRBJ2-7, with a weak D call TRBD2 (6 bases). Germline loops: CDR1 MNHEY, CDR2 SMNVEV (reference sequence). CDR3 length: 15 residues. Between the trimmed V and J ends, which lost 5 bases and 3 bases, there was a span of 17 bases. The CDR3 DNA reads as TGTGCCAGCAGTCAAAGACTAGGTCCAGACTACGAGCAGTACTTC. Protein sequence: CASSQRLGPDYEQYF.

This sequence joins TRBV27 and TRBJ1-3; D might be TRBD1 (6 bases). The CDR3 spans 15 residues. Trimming pared 8 bases from V and 4 bases from J, leaving 18 bases between. CDR1 and CDR2 (germline): MNHEY, SMNVEV (reference sequence). The CDR3 reads CASRPGGAGGNTIYF. CDR3 nucleotide sequence: TGTGCCAGCCGCCCCGGGGGGGCAGGGGGAAACACCATATATTTT.

The CDR3 spells CAGRVSETQYF. The CDR3 bases are TGTGCCGGCAGGGTTAGCGAGACCCAGTACTTC. This rearrangement joins TRBV30 to TRBJ2-5; the D gene is possibly TRBD1 (5 bases). From germline, CDR1 is GTSNPN and CDR2 SVGIG (reference sequence). Trimming removed 8 bases from V and 5 bases from J, with 12 bases in between. The CDR3 is 11 amino acids.

The chain uses TRBV12-2 and TRBJ2-4. TRBV12-2 is tagged as a pseudogene. The CDR3 is 14 amino acids. The CDR3 loop is CASRLAGIQNIQYF. CDR3 sequence (DNA): TGTGCAAGTCGCTTAGCAGGTATACAAAACATTCAGTACTTC.

This chain links TRBV5-1 with TRBJ2-7, with 9 bases that match TRBD1. This CDR3 has 15 residues. V lost 0 bases to trimming and J lost 3 bases; unmatched junction nucleotides: 4. Germline values: CDR1 SGHRS, CDR2 YFSETQ. CDR3 bases: TGCGCCAGCAGCTTGGGGGGACAGGGAATCTACGAGCAGTACTTC. Translated, it gives CASSLGGQGIYEQYF. The entire variable domain, with the rest obtained from reference TRBV5-1 and TRBJ2-7, is as follows: KAGVTQTPRYLIKTRGQQVTLSCSPISGHRSVSWYQQTPGQGLQFLFEYFSETQRNKGNFPGRFSGRQFSNSRSEMNVSTLELGDSALYLCASSLGGQGIYEQYFGPGTRLTVT.

The chain carries TRBV7-8 and TRBJ1-1, with D unclear. Deletions cut 1 base from V and 0 bases from J, with 18 bases between. Germline CDR1 and CDR2: SGHVS and FQNEAQ. The CDR3 has 18 residues. The DNA for the CDR3 is TGTGCCAGCAGCTTAGGGTGGGCGGTAGGACTGATGAACACTGAAGCTTTCTTT. This translates into CASSLGWAVGLMNTEAFF.

The sample holds a few counts of this clone. This CDR3 is also generated by other DNA sequences in the sample. This rearrangement joins TRBV6-5 to TRBJ2-7; TRBD1 matches at 9 bases. CDR1 MNHEY and CDR2 SVGAGI come from the germline V gene. The CDR3 extends over 14 amino acids. Unmatched junction bases numbered 4, after V lost 6 bases and J lost 1 base. The CDR3 spells CASSPGQGSYEQYF. CDR3 DNA sequence: TGTGCCAGCAGCCCCGGACAGGGGTCCTACGAGCAGTACTTC.

The chain has TRBV4-1 and TRBJ2-7; D could derive from TRBD1 or TRBD2 (5 bases each). The CDR3 covers 14 residues. CDR1 and CDR2 from the germline V gene are MGHRA and YSYEKL. Trimming shortened V by 3 bases and J by 0 bases, and 9 bases separated the two germline ends. This chain's CDR3 is CASSQGTDSYEQYF. The DNA of the CDR3 is TGCGCCAGCAGCCAGGGGACCGACTCCTACGAGCAGTACTTC.

This chain connects TRBV9 to TRBJ2-6; D is perhaps TRBD1 (5 bases). The CDR3 loop spans 16 amino acids. CDR1 is SGDLS, CDR2 YYNGEE, per germline. V was clipped by 3 bases and J by 0 bases, with 10 bases between them. The CDR3 here is CASSASGISGANVLTF. CDR3 DNA: TGTGCCAGCAGCGCCTCAGGGATCTCTGGGGCCAACGTCCTGACTTTC.

V usage is TRBV28 and J usage is TRBJ1-2; D is uncertain. Germline values: CDR1 MDHEN, CDR2 SYDVKM. CDR3 length equals 12 residues. Deletions cut 4 bases from V and 4 bases from J, with 7 bases between. CDR3 loop: CASSSDIYGYTF. CDR3 coding DNA: TGTGCCAGCAGTTCAGACATCTATGGCTACACCTTC.

This clone was observed once. V usage is TRBV28 and J usage is TRBJ2-3; D is ambiguous. Germline lookup yields CDR1 MDHEN and CDR2 SYDVKM. The V end lost 5 bases, the J end lost 3 bases, and 12 bases lay between the germline ends. CDR3 length: 14 residues. The CDR3 DNA reads TGTGCCAGCAGTCAGGTCATCCGAACAGATACGCAGTATTTT. It specifies CASSQVIRTDTQYF.

DNA for the CDR3: TGTGCCAGCAGTCTGGGAGGGAGTAGCAATCAGCCCCAGCATTTT. It codes for CASSLGGSSNQPQHF. The rearrangement uses TRBV27 and TRBJ1-5; D gene ambiguous. Trimming cost V 5 bases and J 0 bases, with 11 bases left between them. Germline CDR1 and CDR2: MNHEY and SMNVEV (reference sequence). This CDR3 comprises 15 residues.

CDR3 nucleotides: TGTGCCAGCAGTGAATATACCCAGGGAGGGTCAAACACTGAAGCTTTCTTT. Amino acids: CASSEYTQGGSNTEAFF. The rearrangement links TRBV25-1 to TRBJ1-1, with a possible D match to TRBD1 (5 bases). The CDR3 totals 17 residues. CDR1 is MGHDK and CDR2 is SYGVNS in the germline V gene. V lost 0 bases and J lost 2, with 16 bases in between.

The chain employs TRBV5-4 and TRBJ2-7; 8 nucleotides align to TRBD2. Germline V CDR1 and CDR2: SGHNT, YYREEE (reference sequence). Germline trimming cut 0 bases from V and 5 bases from J; bases unmatched to any gene: 4. CDR3 size: 14 residues. The CDR3 here is CASSLEGLDNEQYF. CDR3 bases: TGTGCCAGCAGCTTGGAGGGACTAGATAACGAGCAGTACTTC.

This chain links TRBV11-2 with TRBJ2-2, with a weak D call TRBD2 (5 bases). Trimming stripped 3 bases from V and 0 bases from J, with 14 bases between. Germline CDR1 is SGHAT and CDR2 is FQNNGV. The CDR3 spans 17 residues. CDR3 region: CASSFSSAAANTGELFF. Written as DNA, the CDR3 is TGTGCCAGCAGCTTTTCCTCAGCGGCAGCGAACACCGGGGAGCTGTTTTTT.

The chain recombines TRBV20-1 with TRBJ2-7; D ambiguous. V shed 6 bases and J shed 0 bases, with 18 bases lying between them. Germline CDR1 and CDR2: DFQATT and SNEGSKA (reference sequence). There are 15 residues in the CDR3. The CDR3 coding sequence is TGCAGTGCAAGTGGGTCATTTGAGAGCTCCTACGAGCAGTACTTC. It encodes CSASGSFESSYEQYF.

V is TRBV11-2 and J is TRBJ2-3; D unclear. Trimming took 5 bases from V and 2 from J, leaving 14 bases between them. The CDR3 covers 15 residues. CDR1 and CDR2 from the germline V gene are SGHAT and FQNNGV. CDR3 coding DNA: TGTGCCAGCAGCCCAACGGTGGGATCCACAGATACGCAGTATTTT. Protein product: CASSPTVGSTDTQYF.

CDR3 DNA sequence: TGTGCCACCAGTGATCTAAGGGAAGTGCATTATGTCTATAATTCACCCCTCCACTTT. Translating gives CATSDLREVHYVYNSPLHF. This sequence joins TRBV24-1 and TRBJ1-6, with D uncertain. The CDR3 sequence is 19 residues long. Germline lookup yields CDR1 KGHDR and CDR2 SFDVKD. V was trimmed by 3 bases and J by 3 bases, leaving 20 bases between them.

V is TRBV11-2 and J is TRBJ2-5, with D possibly TRBD1 on 5 matching bases. The CDR3 runs to 14 residues. Germline V gene data show CDR1 as SGHAT and CDR2 as FQNNGV. V was cut by 8 bases and J by 3 bases, with 16 bases left in between. Here the CDR3 reads CASSVIDRKETQYF. The CDR3 nucleotides are TGTGCCAGCTCCGTCATTGACAGAAAAGAGACCCAGTACTTC. Variable domain in full (rest from reference TRBV11-2 and TRBJ2-5): EAGVAQSPRYKIIEKRQSVAFWCNPISGHATLYWYQQILGQGPKLLIQFQNNGVVDDSQLPKDRFSAERLKGVDSTLKIQPAKLEDSAVYLCASSVIDRKETQYFGPGTRLLVL.

This chain uses TRBV29-1 with TRBJ2-1, with D tentatively TRBD2 (6 bases). Germline CDR1 is SQVTM and CDR2 is ANQGSEA. This CDR3 comprises 13 residues. The V and J ends lost 6 bases and 7 bases respectively, with 16 bases between them. As DNA, the CDR3 is TGCAGCGTGGAGGGGACTCCCTGGAATGAGCAGTTCTTC. It yields the protein CSVEGTPWNEQFF.

V gene TRBV10-3 combines with J gene TRBJ1-1; no firm D call. From germline, CDR1 is ENHRY and CDR2 SYGVKD. The V end was cut by 0 bases, the J end by 4 bases, with 9 bases between. CDR3 length: 14 amino acids. The CDR3 sequence is CAISESEVATEAFF. The CDR3 DNA follows: TGTGCCATCAGTGAGTCGGAGGTGGCCACTGAAGCTTTCTTT.

The J gene is TRBJ2-5, the V gene TRBV10-3, with 9 bases matching TRBD2. The CDR3 length is 14 residues. J was trimmed by 1 base and V by 10 bases; bases with no gene match: 7. The germline V gene encodes CDR1 ENHRY and CDR2 SYGVKD. The CDR3 DNA follows: TGTGCCACGAATCCGGGACTAGCCCAAGAGACCCAGTACTTC. This translates into CATNPGLAQETQYF.

J is TRBJ1-5 and V is TRBV6-5; TRBD1 might be the D (5 bases). Germline CDR1 reads MNHEY; CDR2 reads SVGAGI. The CDR3 consists of 14 residues. V lost 6 bases and J lost 2, with 11 bases in between. The CDR3 protein is CASSHGGGNQPQHF. The CDR3 DNA sequence: TGTGCCAGCAGCCACGGGGGTGGCAATCAGCCCCAGCATTTT.

The DNA of the CDR3 is TGTGCCAGCAGCTCACAGCGGGAGGGCCCTTACGAGCAGTACTTC. Protein product: CASSSQREGPYEQYF. The chain joins TRBV3-1 (or the pseudogene TRBV3-2) to TRBJ2-7, with 10 bases that match TRBD2. With 5 bases clipped from V and 4 bases from J, the junction kept 8 bases outside the gene matches. Looked up from germline, CDR1 is LGHDT and CDR2 is YNNKEL (reference sequence). The CDR3 sequence is 15 residues long.